This T cell receptor beta chain was profiled in a study of CD8+CD57+ T cells in acquired aplastic anemia (dated by TCRdb to the late 2010s). For the study in its entirety: DNA extracted from sorted CD4+ and CD8+ cells had a mean of roughly 3 ug, with a range of about 0.18 to 27.4 ug. A CD8+CD57+ expansion meant a frequency higher than the mean frequency seen in healthy subjects. What the research found in general, with its limitations: Although 25 to 30 CD8+ CDR3 sequences were shared by patients and controls, these sequences appeared highly expressed in patients and within the immunodominant clones of patients. No significant difference in CD8+ Simpson's diversity was found between patients and healthy controls (P=0.060).

Genomic DNA served as template for TCR beta VDJ combination and CDR3 sequence profiling. An Illumina HiSeq 2000 was used for TCR repertoire sequencing. Turning to the authors' computational methods: TRBV/TRBJ rearrangement plots, CDR3 size and DJ length profiles, and Simpson's diversity index were used to evaluate the repertoires. The immunodominant clone was defined as the most abundant DNA sequence in deep sequencing data. CDR3 amino acid sequences were screened for sharing across subjects and were compared with published repertoires and the VDJdb database. Using fastp trimming at Q25 and MiXCR clonotype assembly, TCRdb reanalyzed the public sequencing data and kept in-frame beta chains. Rows with a matching CDR3 protein are joined into one entry that keeps the most common DNA and genes. These V and J calls are TCRdb output, not the study's own analysis. The sample yields 160,000 or so distinct CDR3 sequences; about 50% were counted once. The ten largest make up roughly 30% of the sample.

For CDR1 and CDR2, the germline V gene (reference sequence) lists LNHDA and SQIVND. The CDR3 sequence holds 18 residues, the cysteine and phenylalanine included. Only the CDR3 region is kept as DNA, spanning 54 bases read in frame from base 1. The junction shows trimming of 6 bases on V and 1 base on J, plus 21 bases between the germline ends. Expansion of CD8+CD57+ cells had been shown by flow cytometry in the patients chosen for sequencing. Every patient had severe acquired aplastic anemia, diagnosed using the International Study of Aplastic Anemia and Agranulocytosis and Camitta criteria. Patients had received no therapy at the time of blood sampling. In this study, sorted CD4+ and CD8+ T cells from the blood of healthy subjects and of severe aplastic anemia patients had their TCR repertoires deep-sequenced. Patients were enrolled in the USA under clinicaltrials.gov protocols 00001620, 01623167, 00001397, 00071045, 00081523 and 00961064. Ficoll-Paque density gradient centrifugation was used to isolate peripheral blood mononuclear cells. Before DNA extraction, CD4+ and CD8+ T cells were sorted by FACS or by magnetic beads.

In its sample, this clonotype was seen many times. Its binding antigen is unknown. No much larger clonotype is one base removed from it; base qualities were not supplied. The sequenced material came from sorted CD4+, CD8+, or CD8+CD57+ T cells (not recorded which) from PBMCs. The receptor was derived from a human donor with aplastic anemia. Rearrangement joined TRBV19 to TRBJ2-2; D gene: possibly TRBD2, on 5 matching bases. The CDR3 is CASRSDGGDTMNTGELFF. The nucleotides are TGTGCCAGTAGATCAGATGGAGGTGACACCATGAACACCGGGGAGCTGTTTTTT.